The 24 T cell receptor beta chains given below trace back to one sample, sequenced in a study of T-cell memory formation after mild COVID-19. MiXCR was run by TCRdb on the 5' RACE reads, yielding one entry per CDR3 protein. The sample has hundreds of thousands of distinct CDR3 sequences, around 27% seen once. What was sequenced was PBMCs or a T cell subset sorted from them (not recorded which). The source of these receptors is an adult woman who had mild COVID-19 (a few samples of this study predate the infection). Cell type and time point are not known.

This clonotype occurred a few times. The genes are TRBV12-3 or TRBV12-4 and TRBJ2-2, with a tentative D call TRBD1 (6 bases). The CDR3 has 12 amino acids. Trimming left V 9 bases short and J 6 bases short, with 11 bases between. The CDR3 here is CASRQGPGELFF. As DNA, the CDR3 is TGTGCCAGTAGGCAGGGGCCCGGGGAGCTGTTTTTT.

This sequence joins TRBV7-3 and TRBJ2-3; D uncertain. The CDR3 consists of 16 residues. Per the germline V gene, CDR1 is SGHTA and CDR2 is FQGTGA. V lost 0 bases and J 7 bases, leaving 17 bases between the germline ends. CDR3 sequence (DNA): TGTGCCAGCAGCTTAACGCCCCCCCCACAAGGGAATACGCAGTATTTT. This gives the protein CASSLTPPPQGNTQYF.

This clonotype was seen once. The chain uses TRBV29-1 and TRBJ2-1; 12 nucleotides align to TRBD2. Germline V CDR1 and CDR2: SQVTM, ANQGSEA. V lost 4 bases, J lost 5 bases, and 9 bases stayed unmatched. The CDR3 consists of 16 residues. This CDR3 is CSVGDLTSGSDNEQFF. Here the CDR3 DNA reads TGCAGCGTTGGCGACCTGACTAGCGGGAGCGACAATGAGCAGTTCTTC.

The sample holds many counts of this clonotype. This chain uses TRBV4-2 with TRBJ2-7; D gene unclear. CDR1 and CDR2 (germline): LGHNA, YNFKEQ. CDR3 length: 13 residues. V lost 0 bases and J lost 2, with 5 bases in between. The CDR3 protein is CASSQDLPYEQYF. CDR3 nucleotides: TGTGCCAGCAGCCAAGATCTTCCCTACGAGCAGTACTTC.

The rearrangement uses TRBV11-2 and TRBJ1-2; D possibly corresponds to TRBD1 (6 bases). CDR3 length: 14 amino acids. V lost 1 base and J lost 4, with 10 bases in between. Germline lookup yields CDR1 SGHAT and CDR2 FQNNGV. CDR3 amino acids: CASSLGGGTYGYTF. The CDR3 bases are TGTGCCAGCAGCTTAGGAGGGGGTACCTATGGCTACACCTTC. Variable domain in full (rest from reference TRBV11-2 and TRBJ1-2): EAGVAQSPRYKIIEKRQSVAFWCNPISGHATLYWYQQILGQGPKLLIQFQNNGVVDDSQLPKDRFSAERLKGVDSTLKIQPAKLEDSAVYLCASSLGGGTYGYTFGSGTRLTVV.

V is TRBV19 and J is TRBJ2-5, with D unresolved. Germline CDR1 is LNHDA and CDR2 is SQIVND (reference sequence). The CDR3 has 15 amino acids. V was shortened by 5 bases and J by 3 bases, with 16 bases between the two germline ends. CDR3: CASSPVGWGKETQYF. CDR3 nucleotide sequence: TGTGCCAGTAGTCCAGTTGGCTGGGGAAAAGAGACCCAGTACTTC.

This clonotype was detected many times. This chain joins TRBV9 and TRBJ2-3, with D unresolved. Germline V gives CDR1 SGDLS, CDR2 YYNGEE. Trimming removed 5 bases at V and 6 bases at J, with 13 bases between. The CDR3 spans 13 residues. The CDR3, as DNA: TGTGCCAGCAGTCTAACCCCGGTGGATACGCAGTATTTT. Translated, it gives CASSLTPVDTQYF.

This clonotype occurred a few times. The gene calls are TRBV19 and TRBJ1-2; 8 nucleotides agree with TRBD1. From germline, CDR1 is LNHDA and CDR2 SQIVND (reference sequence). The ends lost 5 bases at V and 4 bases at J; junction bases unmatched: 9. The CDR3 is 15 amino acids. The CDR3 loop reads CASSPRGQGVYGYTF. The CDR3 region has the DNA TGTGCCAGTAGTCCCCGAGGACAGGGAGTCTATGGCTACACCTTC.

The J gene is TRBJ1-1, the V gene TRBV4-2, with D maybe TRBD1 (6 bases). CDR3 length: 17 residues. From germline, CDR1 is LGHNA and CDR2 YNFKEQ. The ends were cut back, 4 bases at V and 0 bases at J, with 18 bases in the middle. The CDR3 DNA reads as TGTGCCAGCAGCCCGTCCAGGGGAGGAAGGGTGAACACTGAAGCTTTCTTT. Its translation: CASSPSRGGRVNTEAFF.

The CDR3 loop reads CASSSGLVYNEQFF. CDR3 bases: TGTGCCAGCAGCTCTGGACTGGTCTACAATGAGCAGTTCTTC. V and J are TRBV12-3 or TRBV12-4 and TRBJ2-1, with D perhaps TRBD2 (5 bases). This CDR3 is built from 14 residues. The V gene lost 6 bases and the J gene lost 3 bases, with 12 bases spanning the gap.

Only a few counts were recorded for this clonotype. The V gene is TRBV24-1, the J gene TRBJ2-7, with D possibly being TRBD1 (6 bases). The CDR3 runs to 15 residues. Trimming pared 4 bases from V and 5 bases from J, leaving 17 bases between. The germline gives CDR1 KGHDR, CDR2 SFDVKD. The CDR3 protein is CATSDPTRGLDEQYF. The CDR3 region has the DNA TGTGCCACCAGTGACCCCACGAGGGGGTTGGACGAGCAGTACTTC.

The CDR3 coding sequence is TGTGCCAGTTACAGGAACACTGAAGCTTTCTTT. This translates into CASYRNTEAFF. The chain has TRBV6-1 and TRBJ1-1; D is unresolved. Germline V lookup: CDR1 MNHNS, CDR2 SASEGT. V was shortened by 9 bases and J by 1 base, with 6 bases between the two germline ends. CDR3 size: 11 residues.

The chain carries TRBV19 and TRBJ1-1, with D possibly matching TRBD1 (5 bases). Looked up from germline, CDR1 is LNHDA and CDR2 is SQIVND (reference sequence). The CDR3 has 11 residues. V lost 6 bases and J 10 bases, leaving 12 bases between the germline ends. CDR3 amino acids: CASSNYGGAFF. DNA for the CDR3: TGTGCCAGTAGCAATTACGGGGGAGCTTTCTTT. Based on the CDR3 plus reference TRBV19 and TRBJ1-1, the full variable domain is DGGITQSPKYLFRKEGQNVTLSCEQNLNHDAMYWYRQDPGQGLRLIYYSQIVNDFQKGDIAEGYSVSREKKESFPLTVTSAQKNPTAFYLCASSNYGGAFFGQGTRLTVV.

As for this clonotype: A much larger clone is a single base away; this may be a read error. The chain uses TRBV7-3 and TRBJ2-1; 11 bases match TRBD2. This CDR3 comprises 19 residues. Per germline, CDR1 SGHTA and CDR2 FQGTGA. Here the CDR3 DNA reads TGTGCCAGCAGCTTAGGTAGCGGGAGGGCCGGGGACGCCTACAATGAGCAGCTCTTC. Translated: CASSLGSGRAGDAYNEQLF.

This clonotype was counted only a few times. The chain links TRBV6-2 or TRBV6-3 to TRBJ2-2, with a possible D match to TRBD2 (6 bases). The CDR3 extends over 16 amino acids. The V end was cut by 5 bases, the J end by 6 bases, with 19 bases between. Per the germline V gene, CDR1 is MNHEY and CDR2 is SVGEGT. This chain's CDR3 is CASSPTGTALSGELFF. DNA of the CDR3: TGTGCCAGCAGTCCTACCGGGACTGCCTTATCCGGGGAGCTGTTTTTT.

This clonotype was found a few times. This chain links TRBV7-9 with TRBJ2-3; 8 positions agree with TRBD1. The CDR3 is 17 residues long. V trimming: 5 bases; J trimming: 3 bases; junction bases outside the gene matches: 13. Germline values: CDR1 SEHNR, CDR2 FQNEAQ (reference sequence). CDR3 nucleotide sequence: TGTGCCAGCAGCCGCTCGACAGGGGCGAGTGTTACAGATACGCAGTATTTT. Protein: CASSRSTGASVTDTQYF.

The rearrangement uses TRBV29-1 and TRBJ2-1; no reliable D call. Trimming removed 3 bases from V and 0 bases from J, with 9 bases in between. Germline CDR1 SQVTM, CDR2 ANQGSEA. The CDR3 contains 14 residues. In DNA, the CDR3 is TGCAGCGTTGAGGCAGAAAGCTCCTACAATGAGCAGTTCTTC. Residues: CSVEAESSYNEQFF.

This clonotype was found a few times. The V call is TRBV6-1, the J call TRBJ2-2; weak D call: TRBD2 (5 bases). The germline CDR1 and CDR2 sequences are MNHNS and SASEGT. V gave up 5 bases and J gave up 6 bases, with 10 bases separating them. The CDR3 runs to 13 residues. In DNA, the CDR3 is TGTGCCAGCAGTTCGGGCGGGTCCGGGGAGCTGTTTTTT. Amino acid sequence: CASSSGGSGELFF.

The V and J genes are TRBV24-1 and TRBJ2-7; TRBD1 agrees at 9 bases. The germline gives CDR1 KGHDR, CDR2 SFDVKD. This CDR3 has 15 amino acids. Trimming cost V 3 bases and J 4 bases; bases outside gene matches: 6. DNA of the CDR3: TGTGCCACCAGTGATCCTCCGGGACAGGGATACGAGCAGTACTTC. Its translation is CATSDPPGQGYEQYF.

The chain has TRBV20-1 and TRBJ2-4; TRBD1 is a possible D gene (7 bases). This CDR3 contains 12 residues. V was pared by 6 bases and J by 6 bases, with 12 bases between. Germline lookup yields CDR1 DFQATT and CDR2 SNEGSKA (reference sequence). The CDR3 DNA reads TGCAGTGCGGAGGGGACAGCAAACATTCAGTACTTC. Translating gives CSAEGTANIQYF.

This clonotype appeared a few times. This rearrangement joins TRBV7-6 to TRBJ2-1; D unclear. The CDR3 covers 16 residues. Germline V gene data show CDR1 as SGHVS and CDR2 as FNYEAQ. V was trimmed by 0 bases and J by 2 bases, leaving 11 bases between them. CDR3 nucleotide sequence: TGTGCCAGCAGCTTAGCGGGCACCTACGCCTACAATGAGCAGTTCTTC. This gives the protein CASSLAGTYAYNEQFF.

This chain connects TRBV20-1 to TRBJ2-5; D may match TRBD1 or TRBD2 (5 bases each). The CDR3 sequence is 13 residues long. V lost 2 bases to trimming and J lost 5 bases, with 12 bases between them. CDR1 and CDR2 from the germline V gene are DFQATT and SNEGSKA (reference sequence). This chain's CDR3 is CSARRGSRETQYF. The DNA of the CDR3 is TGCAGTGCTAGACGGGGCTCTCGGGAGACCCAGTACTTC.

This clonotype was picked up a small number of times. The J gene is TRBJ2-7, the V gene TRBV6-2 or TRBV6-3; 8 bases line up with TRBD2. Germline V CDR1 and CDR2: MNHEY, SVGEGT. With 6 bases clipped from V and 6 bases from J, the junction kept 10 bases outside the gene matches. CDR3 size: 14 residues. This chain's CDR3 is CASRKPGLGLEQYF. Written as DNA, the CDR3 is TGTGCCAGCAGGAAGCCGGGACTAGGGCTCGAGCAGTACTTC.

This clonotype was counted between two and nine times. V gene TRBV7-2 combines with J gene TRBJ2-3; 15 bases map to TRBD2. Germline V CDR1 and CDR2: SGHTA, FQGNSA. The CDR3 has 19 residues. The trim removed 4 bases at V and 3 bases at J, leaving 11 bases unmatched. This chain's CDR3 is CASSSSGLAGGRMTDTQYF. CDR3 DNA: TGTGCCAGCAGCTCTTCCGGACTAGCGGGGGGGCGTATGACAGATACGCAGTATTTT.